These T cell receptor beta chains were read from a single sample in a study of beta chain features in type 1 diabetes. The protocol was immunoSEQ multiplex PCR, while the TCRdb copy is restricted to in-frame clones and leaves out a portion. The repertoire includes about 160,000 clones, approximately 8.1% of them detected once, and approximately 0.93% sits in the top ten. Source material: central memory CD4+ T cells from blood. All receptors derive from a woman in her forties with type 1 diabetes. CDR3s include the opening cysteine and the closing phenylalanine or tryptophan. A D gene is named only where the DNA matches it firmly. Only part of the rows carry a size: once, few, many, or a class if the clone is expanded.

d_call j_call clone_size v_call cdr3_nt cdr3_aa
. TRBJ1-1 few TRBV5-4 TGTGCCAGCAGCTTCTCCGGGACTCTGGCTACTGAAGCTTTCTTT CASSFSGTLATEAFF
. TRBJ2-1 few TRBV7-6 TGTGCCAGCAGCCCTGAAGGGGCATACAATGAGCAGTTCTTC CASSPEGAYNEQFF
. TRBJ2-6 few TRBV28 TGTGCCAGCAGCATTTCAGGGTTGGCTGGGGCCAACGTCCTGACTTTC CASSISGLAGANVLTF
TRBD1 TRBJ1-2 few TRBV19 TGTGCCAGCAGACAGGGGATGCACTATGGCTACACCTTC CASRQGMHYGYTF
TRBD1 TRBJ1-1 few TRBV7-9 TGTGCCAGCAGCTTAGCCGGGACAGGGAACACTGAAGCTTTCTTT CASSLAGTGNTEAFF
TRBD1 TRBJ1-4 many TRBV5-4 TGTGCCAGCAGCTCACCTGGAGGGGGCGAAAAACTGTTTTTT CASSSPGGGEKLFF
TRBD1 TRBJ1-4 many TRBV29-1 TGCAGCGCCGCGGGACAGAACTTTGAAAAACTGTTTTTT CSAAGQNFEKLFF
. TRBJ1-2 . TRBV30 TGTGCCTGGAGTGTACCGGGAGGGATCAGTTATGGCTACACCTTC CAWSVPGGISYGYTF
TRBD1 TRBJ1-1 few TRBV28 TGTGCCAGCACTCAGGGGGGCGACACTGAAGCTTTCTTT CASTQGGDTEAFF
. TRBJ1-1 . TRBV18 TGTGCCAGCTCGGGGCGGACTGAAGCTTTCTTT CASSGRTEAFF
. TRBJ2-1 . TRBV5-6 TGTGCCAGCAGCTGGGGACAAAAGCAGTTCTTC CASSWGQKQFF
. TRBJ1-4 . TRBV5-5 TGTGCCAGCAGCCCCATTAGCGAAAAACTGTTTTTT CASSPISEKLFF
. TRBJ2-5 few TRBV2 TGTGCCAGCAGGCGGGTGGAGACCCAGTACTTC CASRRVETQYF
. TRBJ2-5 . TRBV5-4 TGTGCCAGCAGCTTGTGGAGACGTAAAGAGACCCAGTACTTC CASSLWRRKETQYF
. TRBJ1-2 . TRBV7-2 TGTGCCAGCAGCTTAGGGCGGACAGCCGTTTCTTATGGCTACACCTTC CASSLGRTAVSYGYTF
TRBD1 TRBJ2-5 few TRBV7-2 TGTGCCAGCAGCTCCCCCGACAGGGTCCAAGAGACCCAGTACTTC CASSSPDRVQETQYF
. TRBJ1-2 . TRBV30 TGTGCCTGGAACCCGGGGAGGGCAAGCGGCTACACCTTC CAWNPGRASGYTF
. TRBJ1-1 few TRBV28 TGTGCCAGCACAATCGTCTCCGGAAGCGCCATGGCTTTCTTT CASTIVSGSAMAFF
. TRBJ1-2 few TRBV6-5 TGTGCCAGCAGCCTTCAACCGACAGGCGTAGGGAGCTACACCTTC CASSLQPTGVGSYTF
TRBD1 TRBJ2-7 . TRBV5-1 TGCGCCAGCAGCTTTGGTCCGGGACAGGGCTTCAACGAGCAGTACTTC CASSFGPGQGFNEQYF
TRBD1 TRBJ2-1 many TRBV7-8 TGTGCCAGCAGCCTGGACAGGGGTGGAGAGCAGTTCTTC CASSLDRGGEQFF
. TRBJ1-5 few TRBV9 TGTGCCAGCAGCGTAGGCCGCGGGGGAGACCAGCCCCAGCATTTT CASSVGRGGDQPQHF
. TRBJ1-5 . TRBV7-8 TGTGCCAGCAGCTTAGCAGGGGCGTATCAGCCCCAGCATTTT CASSLAGAYQPQHF
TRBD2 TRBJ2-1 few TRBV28 TGTGCCAGCAGTCCCGCTAGCGGGGGGGCCAGTGAGCAGTTCTTC CASSPASGGASEQFF
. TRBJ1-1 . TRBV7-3 TGTGCCAGCAGAGGACAGATCGACACTGAAGCTTTCTTT CASRGQIDTEAFF
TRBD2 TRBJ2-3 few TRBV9 TGTGCCAGCAGCGTAAAGACGGCAGGGCCTAGCGGGAGCCTCATGGCAGATACGCAGTATTTT CASSVKTAGPSGSLMADTQYF